These T cell receptor beta chains were read from a single sample in a study of breast tumors, draining lymph nodes, adjacent tissues. TCRdb analysed the multiplex PCR reads with MiXCR anew, one entry per CDR3 protein. The repertoire holds some 130,000 distinct CDR3 sequences, with approximately 20% as singletons. Material: axillary lymph node tissue. These receptors were obtained from a female donor with breast cancer. Some clones in this sample may be carry-over from other donors' samples. The CDR3 runs from the conserved cysteine through the conserved F or W. D genes are given only for firm matches.

V gene	D gene	J gene	CDR3 protein
TRBV7-9	.	TRBJ1-5	CASSLDKGSQHF
TRBV11-1	TRBD2	TRBJ2-7	CASSQTSGSSYEQYF
TRBV30	.	TRBJ1-3	CAWSVGVVSGNTIYF
TRBV5-1	.	TRBJ2-2	CASSERVDQPGELFF
TRBV3-1	TRBD2	TRBJ2-1	CASSRTSGSYEQFF
TRBV29-1	TRBD2	TRBJ2-1	CSVEREGFYNEQFF
TRBV2	.	TRBJ1-2	CASSGAGNYGYTF
TRBV6-5	.	TRBJ2-6	CASSYSGVQFYSGANVLTF
TRBV12-3/TRBV12-4	TRBD2	TRBJ2-1	CASSQPSGGAYNEQFF
TRBV19	TRBD2	TRBJ2-1	CATNSGTSGREQFF
TRBV2	.	TRBJ2-1	CASSADGPEQFF
TRBV30	.	TRBJ2-7	CAWGRAPYEQYF
TRBV7-7	.	TRBJ2-5	CASSLGRAETQYF
TRBV19	TRBD1	TRBJ2-7	CASSLPGTGGSEQYF
TRBV11-3	TRBD2	TRBJ2-1	CASSPTTSVNNEQFF
TRBV19	TRBD2	TRBJ2-3	CASSMRTSGPDTQYF
TRBV9	TRBD1	TRBJ2-7	CASSVGTGGLEQYF
TRBV27	.	TRBJ2-6	CASAGTHSGANVLTF